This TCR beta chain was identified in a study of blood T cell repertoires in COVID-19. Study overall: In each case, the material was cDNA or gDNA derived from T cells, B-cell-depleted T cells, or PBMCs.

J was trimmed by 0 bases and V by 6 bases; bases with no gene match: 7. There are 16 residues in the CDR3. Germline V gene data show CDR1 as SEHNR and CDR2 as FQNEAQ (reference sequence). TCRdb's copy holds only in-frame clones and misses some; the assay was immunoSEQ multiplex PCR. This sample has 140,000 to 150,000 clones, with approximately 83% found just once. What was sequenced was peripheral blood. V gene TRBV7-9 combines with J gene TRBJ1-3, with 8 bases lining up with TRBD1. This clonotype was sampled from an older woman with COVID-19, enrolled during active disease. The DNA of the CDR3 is TGTGCCAGCAGTCGGCCGGGACAGGACTCTGGAAACACCATATATTTT. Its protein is CASSRPGQDSGNTIYF. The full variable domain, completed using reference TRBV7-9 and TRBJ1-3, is DTGVSQNPRHKITKRGQNVTFRCDPISEHNRLYWYRQTLGQGPEFLTYFQNEAQLEKSRLLSDRFSAERPKGSFSTLEIQRTEQGDSAMYLCASSRPGQDSGNTIYFGEGSWLTVV.